What follows describes a single TCR beta chain. This entry comes from a study of monozygotic twins with inflammatory bowel disease. TCRdb re-called the 5' RACE reads and gives one entry per CDR3 protein, without DNA. This table lists fewer than 200,000 distinct CDR3 sequences. The sequencing input was blood. The sequence was obtained from a human donor with ulcerative colitis or Crohn's disease, or a healthy co-twin of an affected twin (not recorded which).

The CDR3 reads CASSMAANSPLHF. This rearrangement joins TRBV19 to TRBJ1-6. CDR1 LNHDA and CDR2 SQIVND come from the germline V gene (reference sequence). CDR3 length equals 13 residues.